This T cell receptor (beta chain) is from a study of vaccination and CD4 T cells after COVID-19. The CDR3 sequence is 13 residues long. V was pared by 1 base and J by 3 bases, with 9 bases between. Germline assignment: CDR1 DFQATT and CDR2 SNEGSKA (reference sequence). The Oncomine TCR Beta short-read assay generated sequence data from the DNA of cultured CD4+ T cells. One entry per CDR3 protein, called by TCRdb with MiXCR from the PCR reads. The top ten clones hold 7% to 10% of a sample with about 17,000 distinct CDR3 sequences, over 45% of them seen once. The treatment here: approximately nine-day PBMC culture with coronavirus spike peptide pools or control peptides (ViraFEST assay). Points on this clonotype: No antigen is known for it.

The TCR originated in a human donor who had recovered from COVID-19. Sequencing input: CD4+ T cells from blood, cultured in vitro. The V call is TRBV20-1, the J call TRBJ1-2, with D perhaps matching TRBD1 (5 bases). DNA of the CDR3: TGCAGTGCTAGAGTAGGGGCAGACTATGGCTACACCTTC. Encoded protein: CSARVGADYGYTF.